The present T cell receptor beta chain was sequenced within a study of cytomegalovirus exposure and HLA in healthy donors. This clone showed up just a few times. PCR involved 60 Vbeta and 13 Jbeta primers. Generated by immunoSEQ multiplex PCR, the TCRdb table keeps only in-frame clones and is missing some. The data contain 55,000 to 65,000 clones, about 80% of them singletons. The CDR3 totals 15 residues. With 0 bases removed from V and 1 base from J, the gap between germline ends came to 9 bases. Germline loops: CDR1 SEHNR, CDR2 FQNEAQ (reference sequence). Every donor was a healthy person donating bone marrow.

This TCR was recovered from a woman in her 40s in good health and CMV-seronegative. The chain carries TRBV7-9 and TRBJ1-1; D possibly corresponds to TRBD1 (5 bases). The sequencing sample was made of PBMCs. CDR3 DNA: TGTGCCAGCAGCTTAGCGGGGGGAGGGAACACTGAAGCTTTCTTT. Amino acids: CASSLAGGGNTEAFF.